This T cell receptor (beta chain) was sequenced for a study of blood T cell repertoires in COVID-19. Study in general: COVID-19 samples, acute and convalescent, were from the United States, Italy and Spain. The analysed material was cDNA or gDNA that came from T cells, B-cell-depleted T cells, or PBMCs.

Germline values: CDR1 SGHDT, CDR2 YYEEEE. CDR3 length: 15 residues. Trimming shortened V by 0 bases and J by 3 bases, and 11 bases separated the two germline ends. Patients of the Seattle cohort, enrolled during active infection, were followed longitudinally. Study processing details: Estimates of nucleated cell counts were drawn from the amplification of reference gene primers. The repertoire was sequenced with immunoSEQ multiplex PCR; TCRdb's copy has only in-frame clones and lacks some. The V and J calls and the clone size are those of that table, but D and trimming were determined from the DNA. Of 450,000 or so clones listed, 70% to 90% are singletons.

This TCR came from a man aged 18 to 30 with COVID-19, enrolled during active disease. Sequenced: peripheral blood. The rearrangement joins TRBV5-6 to TRBJ2-3; D gene ambiguous. CDR3 in amino acids: CASSLVYRETDTQYF. The CDR3, as DNA: TGTGCCAGCAGCTTGGTTTATAGAGAGACAGATACGCAGTATTTT.